This TCR beta chain was sequenced during a study of blood T cell repertoires in COVID-19. Across the whole study: The samples span acute and convalescent COVID-19 from the United States, Italy and Spain. Sample material is recorded as cDNA or gDNA derived from T cells, B-cell-depleted T cells, or PBMCs.

The CDR3 extends over 13 amino acids. The V gene lost 4 bases and the J gene lost 1 base, with 8 bases spanning the gap. Germline V gene sequence: CDR1 SGHNT, CDR2 YYREEE (reference sequence). Authors' methods: Quantification of nucleated cells was approximated via reference gene primer amplification. The repertoire was sequenced with immunoSEQ multiplex PCR; TCRdb's copy has only in-frame clones and lacks some. V and J calls and clone size are copied from that table; D and trimming were computed from the DNA. The sample carries fewer than 300,000 clones, 65% to 90% recorded once. This clone was found once.

The sample taken for sequencing was peripheral blood. The TCR was taken from a human donor in a cohort sampled during active COVID-19. The rearrangement uses TRBV5-4 and TRBJ2-5; TRBD2 is a possible D gene (6 bases). The CDR3 sequence is CASSRDFQETQYF. The CDR3 bases are TGTGCCAGCAGCCGGGACTTCCAAGAGACCCAGTACTTC.